These T cell receptor beta chains were read from a single sample in a study of T cells in Graves' hyperthyroidism and ophthalmopathy. TCRdb independently ran MiXCR on the multiplex PCR reads; one entry per CDR3 protein. The data show hundreds of thousands of distinct CDR3 sequences, with less than 15% seen just once and less than 10% held by the top ten. Sequencing used blood. Every receptor here comes from a woman in her late teens or twenties with Graves' hyperthyroidism. CDR3s include the opening cysteine and the closing phenylalanine or tryptophan. D genes are given only for firm matches. Rows may omit the clone size; those that give it use once, few, many or a size class.

d_call	j_call	clone_size	v_call	cdr3_nt	cdr3_aa
TRBD1	TRBJ2-4	NA	TRBV5-1	TGCGCCAGCAGCTTGTCAGGGGGCAAAAACATTCAGTACTTC	CASSLSGGKNIQYF
NA	TRBJ2-7	many	TRBV27	TGTGCCAGCAGTTTGGGTCCGATCCGCGAGCAGTACTTC	CASSLGPIREQYF
TRBD2	TRBJ2-5	many	TRBV27	TGTGCCAGCAGTATAGGGACTAGCGGGAGCGAGACCCAGTACTTC	CASSIGTSGSETQYF
NA	TRBJ2-1	NA	TRBV5-6	TGTGCCAGCAGCTTGCCCGGGGTATCCTACAATGAGCAGTTCTTC	CASSLPGVSYNEQFF
NA	TRBJ2-3	many	TRBV15	TGTGCCACCAGCAGGGGACCCTCGGGCACAGATACGCAGTATTTT	CATSRGPSGTDTQYF
TRBD1	TRBJ2-7	many	TRBV28	TGTGCCAGCAGTGGGACAGGGAATGAGCAGTACTTC	CASSGTGNEQYF
TRBD2	TRBJ2-1	many	TRBV27	TGTGCCAGCAGTCCCGGGACTAGCGGGAGGAATGAGCAGTTCTTC	CASSPGTSGRNEQFF
NA	TRBJ1-2	few	TRBV15	TGTGCCACAAATACAATGGGGGGCGGCTATGGCTACACCTTC	CATNTMGGGYGYTF
TRBD1	TRBJ2-1	many	TRBV28	TGTGCCAGCAGTCGTAGGGGGCAGGCGTACAATGAGCAGTTCTTC	CASSRRGQAYNEQFF
NA	TRBJ2-3	many	TRBV12-3/TRBV12-4	TGTGCCAGCAGGCCTAACACAGATACGCAGTATTTT	CASRPNTDTQYF
TRBD2	TRBJ2-2	few	TRBV12-3/TRBV12-4	TGTGCCAGCAGTTTGTTAATAGCGGGGCCCGGGGAGCTGTTTTTT	CASSLLIAGPGELFF